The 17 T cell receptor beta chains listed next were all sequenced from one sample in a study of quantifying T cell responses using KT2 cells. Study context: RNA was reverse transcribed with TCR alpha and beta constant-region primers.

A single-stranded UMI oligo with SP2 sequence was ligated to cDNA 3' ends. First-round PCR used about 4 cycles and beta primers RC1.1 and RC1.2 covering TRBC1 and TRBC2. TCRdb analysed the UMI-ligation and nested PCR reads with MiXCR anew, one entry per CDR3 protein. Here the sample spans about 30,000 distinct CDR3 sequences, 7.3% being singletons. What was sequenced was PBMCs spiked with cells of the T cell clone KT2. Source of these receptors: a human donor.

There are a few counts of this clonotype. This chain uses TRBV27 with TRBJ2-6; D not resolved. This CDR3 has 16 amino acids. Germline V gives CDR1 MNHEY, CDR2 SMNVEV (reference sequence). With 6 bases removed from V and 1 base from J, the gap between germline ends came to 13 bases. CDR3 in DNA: TGTGCCAGCAGCCCCTTCGGGCTATCTGGGGCCAACGTCCTGACTTTC. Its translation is CASSPFGLSGANVLTF.

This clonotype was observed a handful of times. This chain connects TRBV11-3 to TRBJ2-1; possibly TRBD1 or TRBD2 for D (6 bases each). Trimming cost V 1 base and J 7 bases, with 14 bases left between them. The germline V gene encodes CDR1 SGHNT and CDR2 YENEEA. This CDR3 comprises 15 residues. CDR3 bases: TGTGCCAGCAGCTTAGGCTGGGGGGCGGAAAATGAGCAGTTCTTC. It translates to CASSLGWGAENEQFF. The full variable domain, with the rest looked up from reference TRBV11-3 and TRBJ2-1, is EAGVVQSPRYKIIEKKQPVAFWCNPISGHNTLYWYLQNLGQGPELLIRYENEEAVDDSQLPKDRFSAERLKGVDSTLKIQPAELGDSAVYLCASSLGWGAENEQFFGPGTRLTVL.

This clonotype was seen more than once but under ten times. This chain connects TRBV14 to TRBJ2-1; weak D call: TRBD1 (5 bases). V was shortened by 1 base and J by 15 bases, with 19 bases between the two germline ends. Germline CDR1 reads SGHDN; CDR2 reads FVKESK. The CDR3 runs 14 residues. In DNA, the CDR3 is TGTGCCAGCAGCCAAGGAAGACAGCCTGAACGTTGGTTCTTC. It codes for CASSQGRQPERWFF.

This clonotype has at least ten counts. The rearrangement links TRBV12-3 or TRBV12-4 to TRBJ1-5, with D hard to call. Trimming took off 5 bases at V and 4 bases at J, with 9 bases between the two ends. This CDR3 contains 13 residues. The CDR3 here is CASSPPFNQPQHF. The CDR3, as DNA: TGTGCCAGCAGTCCCCCCTTTAATCAGCCCCAGCATTTT.

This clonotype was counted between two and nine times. CDR3 sequence: CASSQEYQWVGSYEQYF. As DNA, the CDR3 is TGTGCCAGCAGCCAAGAATACCAATGGGTCGGCTCCTACGAGCAGTACTTC. This rearrangement joins TRBV3-1 to TRBJ2-7; unclear D gene. The CDR3 sequence is 17 residues long. Between the trimmed V and J ends, which lost 0 bases and 0 bases, there was a span of 15 bases. Germline loops: CDR1 LGHDT, CDR2 YNNKEL (reference sequence).

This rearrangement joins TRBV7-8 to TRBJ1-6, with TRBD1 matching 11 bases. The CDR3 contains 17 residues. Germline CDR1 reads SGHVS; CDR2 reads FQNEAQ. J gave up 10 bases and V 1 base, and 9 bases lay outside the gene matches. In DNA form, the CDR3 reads TGTGCCAGCAGCTTAGGGCCGGGACAGGGGGTGTGGTCACCCCTCCACTTT. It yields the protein CASSLGPGQGVWSPLHF.

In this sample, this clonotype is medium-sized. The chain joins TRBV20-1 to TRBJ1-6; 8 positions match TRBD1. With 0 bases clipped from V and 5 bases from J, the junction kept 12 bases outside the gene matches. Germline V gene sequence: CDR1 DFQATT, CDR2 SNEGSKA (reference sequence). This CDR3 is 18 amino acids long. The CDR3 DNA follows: TGCAGTGCTAGAGATAGGGCGAAGGACAGGGTAAATAATTCACCCCTCCACTTT. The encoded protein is CSARDRAKDRVNNSPLHF.

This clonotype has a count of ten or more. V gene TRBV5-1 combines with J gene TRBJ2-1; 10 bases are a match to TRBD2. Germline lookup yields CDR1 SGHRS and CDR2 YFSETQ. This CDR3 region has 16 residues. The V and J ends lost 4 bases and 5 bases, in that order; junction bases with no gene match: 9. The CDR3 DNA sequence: TGCGCCAGCAGCCGAGTTGGGACTAGCGTAAACAATGAGCAGTTCTTC. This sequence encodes CASSRVGTSVNNEQFF.

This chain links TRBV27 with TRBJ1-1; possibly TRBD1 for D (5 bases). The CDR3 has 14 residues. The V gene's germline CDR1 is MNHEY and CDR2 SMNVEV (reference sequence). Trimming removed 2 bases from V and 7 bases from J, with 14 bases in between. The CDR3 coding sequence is TGTGCCAGCAGTTTAGGGCGGGGGGTTAGTGAAGCTTTCTTT. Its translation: CASSLGRGVSEAFF.

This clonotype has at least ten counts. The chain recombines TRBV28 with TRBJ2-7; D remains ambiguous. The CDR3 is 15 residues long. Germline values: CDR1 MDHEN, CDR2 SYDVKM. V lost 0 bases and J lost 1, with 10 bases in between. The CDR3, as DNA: TGTGCCAGCAGTTTATGGGATCAGGTGTCCTACGAGCAGTACTTC. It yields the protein CASSLWDQVSYEQYF. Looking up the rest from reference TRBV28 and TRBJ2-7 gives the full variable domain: DVKVTQSSRYLVKRTGEKVFLECVQDMDHENMFWYRQDPGLGLRLIYFSYDVKMKEKGDIPEGYSVSREKKERFSLILESASTNQTSMYLCASSLWDQVSYEQYFGPGTRLTVT.

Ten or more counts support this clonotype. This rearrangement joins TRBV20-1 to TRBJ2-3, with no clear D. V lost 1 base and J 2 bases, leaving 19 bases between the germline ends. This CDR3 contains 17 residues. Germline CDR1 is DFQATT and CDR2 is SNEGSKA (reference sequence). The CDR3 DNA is TGCAGTGCTAGAGGCCGATCAGTCGAAACCTACACAGATACGCAGTATTTT. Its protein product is CSARGRSVETYTDTQYF.

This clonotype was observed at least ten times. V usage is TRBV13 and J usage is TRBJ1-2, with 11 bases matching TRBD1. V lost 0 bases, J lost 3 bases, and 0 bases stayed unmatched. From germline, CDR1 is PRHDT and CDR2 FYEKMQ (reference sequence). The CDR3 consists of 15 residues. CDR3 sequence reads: CASSLGGQGDYGYTF. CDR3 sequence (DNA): TGTGCCAGCAGCTTAGGGGGACAGGGGGACTATGGCTACACCTTC. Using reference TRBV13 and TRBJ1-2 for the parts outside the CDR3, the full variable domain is AAGVIQSPRHLIKEKRETATLKCYPIPRHDTVYWYQQGPGQDPQFLISFYEKMQSDKGSIPDRFSAQQFSDYHSELNMSSLELGDSALYFCASSLGGQGDYGYTFGSGTRLTVV.

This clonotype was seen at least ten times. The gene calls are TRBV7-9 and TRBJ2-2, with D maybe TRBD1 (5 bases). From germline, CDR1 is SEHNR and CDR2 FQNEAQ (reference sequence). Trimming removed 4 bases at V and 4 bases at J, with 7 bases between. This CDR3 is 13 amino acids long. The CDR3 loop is CASSSQGTGELFF. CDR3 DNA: TGTGCCAGCAGCTCCCAGGGCACCGGGGAGCTGTTTTTT.

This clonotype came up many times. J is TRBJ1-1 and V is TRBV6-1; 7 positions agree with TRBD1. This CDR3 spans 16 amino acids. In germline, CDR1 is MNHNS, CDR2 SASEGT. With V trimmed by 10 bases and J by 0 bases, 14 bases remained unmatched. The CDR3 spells CAIHRGAGVMNTEAFF. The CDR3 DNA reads TGTGCCATCCACAGGGGAGCCGGGGTAATGAACACTGAAGCTTTCTTT.

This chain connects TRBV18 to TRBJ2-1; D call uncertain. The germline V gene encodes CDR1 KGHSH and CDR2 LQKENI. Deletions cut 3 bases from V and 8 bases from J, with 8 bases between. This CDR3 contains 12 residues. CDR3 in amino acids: CASSPSRDEQFF. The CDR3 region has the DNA TGTGCCAGCTCACCCTCCCGGGATGAGCAGTTCTTC.

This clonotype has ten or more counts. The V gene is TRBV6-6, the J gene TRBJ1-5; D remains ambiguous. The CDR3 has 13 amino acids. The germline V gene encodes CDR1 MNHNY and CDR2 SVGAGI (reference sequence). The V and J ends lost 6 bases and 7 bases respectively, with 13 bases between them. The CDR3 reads CASRLQGGQPQHF. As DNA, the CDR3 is TGTGCCAGCAGATTGCAAGGAGGGCAGCCCCAGCATTTT.

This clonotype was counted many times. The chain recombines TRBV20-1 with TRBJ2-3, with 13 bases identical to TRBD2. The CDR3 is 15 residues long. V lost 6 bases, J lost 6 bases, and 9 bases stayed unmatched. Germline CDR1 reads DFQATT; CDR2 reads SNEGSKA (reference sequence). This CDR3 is CSAATSGRAADTQYF. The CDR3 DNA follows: TGCAGTGCCGCTACTAGCGGGAGGGCCGCGGATACGCAGTATTTT.